Each of the 15 T cell receptor beta chains below was sequenced from the same sample in a study of blood T cell repertoires in COVID-19. Produced via immunoSEQ multiplex PCR; TCRdb's table is partial and in-frame only. The sample includes about 120,000 clones, 70% to 85% of them seen just once. Sequenced material: peripheral blood. Every receptor here comes from a woman in her sixties or seventies with acute or convalescent COVID-19.

The chain carries TRBV9 and TRBJ1-2; 7 bases map to TRBD1. V trimming: 0 bases; J trimming: 8 bases; junction bases outside the gene matches: 7. Germline V lookup: CDR1 SGDLS, CDR2 YYNGEE. The CDR3 runs to 14 residues. In DNA, the CDR3 is TGTGCCAGCAGCGTAGGTAGGGGGCCTAGGGGCTACACCTTC. This codes for CASSVGRGPRGYTF.

V usage is TRBV9 and J usage is TRBJ1-1; D remains ambiguous. CDR3 size: 14 residues. The germline V and J ends were trimmed by 4 bases and 0 bases, with 10 bases remaining between them. CDR1 is SGDLS, CDR2 YYNGEE, per germline. CDR3 residues: CASSPRLLNTEAFF. The CDR3 DNA follows: TGTGCCAGCAGCCCTAGACTCTTGAACACTGAAGCTTTCTTT.

This clone was found once. The chain couples TRBV5-1 to TRBJ2-1, with 11 bases lining up with TRBD2. V trimming: 2 bases; J trimming: 6 bases; junction bases outside the gene matches: 4. The germline gives CDR1 SGHRS, CDR2 YFSETQ. The CDR3 is made up of 15 amino acids. CDR3 residues: CASSFTSGGSNEQFF. CDR3 nucleotide sequence: TGCGCCAGCAGCTTTACTAGCGGGGGTAGCAATGAGCAGTTCTTC. The full variable domain, with the rest looked up from reference TRBV5-1 and TRBJ2-1, is KAGVTQTPRYLIKTRGQQVTLSCSPISGHRSVSWYQQTPGQGLQFLFEYFSETQRNKGNFPGRFSGRQFSNSRSEMNVSTLELGDSALYLCASSFTSGGSNEQFFGPGTRLTVL.

The chain is built from TRBV5-6 and TRBJ2-2; tentatively, D is TRBD1 (5 bases). From germline, CDR1 is SGHDT and CDR2 YYEEEE. V lost 0 bases and J 5 bases, leaving 14 bases between the germline ends. The CDR3 runs to 16 residues. DNA for the CDR3: TGTGCCAGCAGCTTGGGACAGCTTCGTGGTACCGGGGAGCTGTTTTTT. Its translation is CASSLGQLRGTGELFF.

The chain combines TRBV29-1 with TRBJ2-5; 10 bases agree with TRBD2. Germline V gives CDR1 SQVTM, CDR2 ANQGSEA. The CDR3 contains 14 residues. With 4 bases clipped from V and 4 bases from J, the junction kept 6 bases outside the gene matches. The CDR3: CSVVGAGGIETQYF. CDR3 in DNA: TGCAGCGTTGTGGGAGCGGGGGGGATAGAGACCCAGTACTTC.

This sequence joins TRBV28 and TRBJ1-2, with a possible D match to TRBD1 (5 bases). This CDR3 spans 12 amino acids. The V end was cut by 5 bases, the J end by 3 bases, with 7 bases between. Germline-derived CDR1 and CDR2 are MDHEN and SYDVKM. CDR3 nucleotides: TGTGCCAGCAGTCAGGGTGACTATGGCTACACCTTC. Its translation: CASSQGDYGYTF.

The rearrangement uses TRBV4-3 and TRBJ2-7; TRBD1 matches at 8 bases. Looked up from germline, CDR1 is LGHNA and CDR2 is YSLEER. The CDR3 runs to 15 residues. V dropped 2 bases and J dropped 3; count of bases not matched to a gene: 6. The CDR3 loop is CASSQWTGWDYEQYF. The CDR3, as DNA: TGCGCCAGCAGCCAATGGACAGGGTGGGACTACGAGCAGTACTTC.

The chain combines TRBV7-2 with TRBJ2-4, with unresolved D. The germline V gene has CDR1 SGHTA and CDR2 FQGNSA. The CDR3 sequence is 12 residues long. Trimming pared 2 bases from V and 7 bases from J, leaving 6 bases between. CDR3 nucleotides: TGTGCCAGCAGCTTACGACTTAACATTCAGTACTTC. Translated, it gives CASSLRLNIQYF.

V and J are TRBV5-1 and TRBJ2-5; TRBD2 matches at 8 bases. Per germline, CDR1 SGHRS and CDR2 YFSETQ. Trimming took 0 bases from V and 1 from J; bases not matched to a gene: 2. This CDR3 spans 15 amino acids. DNA for the CDR3: TGCGCCAGCAGCTTGGGGAGCGGGGGCCAAGAGACCCAGTACTTC. It codes for CASSLGSGGQETQYF.

This clone was observed a single time. The V and J genes are TRBV6-5 and TRBJ1-2, with D hard to call. Germline assignment: CDR1 MNHEY and CDR2 SVGAGI. The CDR3 runs to 13 residues. Trimming took off 2 bases at V and 8 bases at J, with 12 bases between the two ends. CDR3 coding DNA: TGTGCCAGCAGTTACAGAACCGCTATGGGCTACACCTTC. This translates into CASSYRTAMGYTF.

This rearrangement joins TRBV19 to TRBJ1-5; 8 bases align to TRBD1. The CDR3 is made up of 13 amino acids. CDR1 and CDR2 (germline): LNHDA, SQIVND (reference sequence). J was trimmed by 6 bases and V by 5 bases; bases with no gene match: 3. In nucleotides, the CDR3 is TGTGCCAGTAGTGACAGGGGTTTTCAGCCCCAGCATTTT. Its protein is CASSDRGFQPQHF. The full variable domain, with the rest looked up from reference TRBV19 and TRBJ1-5, is DGGITQSPKYLFRKEGQNVTLSCEQNLNHDAMYWYRQDPGQGLRLIYYSQIVNDFQKGDIAEGYSVSREKKESFPLTVTSAQKNPTAFYLCASSDRGFQPQHFGDGTRLSIL.

This chain uses TRBV6-2 or TRBV6-3 with TRBJ1-1; 9 bases agree with TRBD1. V trimming: 5 bases; J trimming: 5 bases; junction bases outside the gene matches: 9. In germline, CDR1 is MNHEY, CDR2 SVGEGT. The CDR3 covers 15 residues. The CDR3 sequence is CASSPGQGRKTEAFF. DNA of the CDR3: TGTGCCAGCAGTCCCGGACAGGGGCGGAAAACTGAAGCTTTCTTT.

This clone was found once. The rearrangement links TRBV6-5 to TRBJ2-2, with 7 bases identical to TRBD1. Germline V gene data show CDR1 as MNHEY and CDR2 as SVGAGI. Unmatched junction bases numbered 10, after V lost 6 bases and J lost 6 bases. CDR3 length: 15 amino acids. The chain's CDR3 is CASSQNRGVAGELFF. The CDR3 DNA reads as TGTGCCAGCAGCCAGAACAGGGGAGTGGCCGGGGAGCTGTTTTTT.

The chain employs TRBV29-1 and TRBJ2-1, with 10 bases matching TRBD2. This CDR3 is 17 amino acids long. Trimming removed 1 base from V and 4 bases from J; junction bases left unmatched: 10. Per germline, CDR1 SQVTM and CDR2 ANQGSEA. In DNA form, the CDR3 reads TGCAGCGTTGAAGTGCGGCTAGCGGGGGCCGGGTACAATGAGCAGTTCTTC. Translated: CSVEVRLAGAGYNEQFF.

V and J are TRBV18 and TRBJ1-6, with a possible D match to TRBD1 (6 bases). V shed 8 bases and J shed 10 bases, with 15 bases lying between them. CDR3 size: 13 residues. Germline V lookup: CDR1 KGHSH, CDR2 LQKENI. Here the CDR3 DNA reads TGTGCCAGCCAACAGGGACAACACTCACCCCTCCACTTT. Its protein product is CASQQGQHSPLHF.